This TCR beta chain was profiled in a study of T cells in Graves' hyperthyroidism and ophthalmopathy. Concerning this clonotype itself: Antigen unknown.

This CDR3 is 12 amino acids long. The germline CDR1 and CDR2 sequences are DFQATT and SNEGSKA (reference sequence). V lost 6 bases to trimming and J lost 5 bases, with 10 bases between them. Exclusion criteria comprised uncontrolled infection, other autoimmune disease, pregnancy or lactation. Diagnosis relied on clinical symptoms, serum thyroxine and TRAb, thyroid ultrasound and orbital computed tomography. Study findings and constraints: Most clonotypes expanded in thyroid above 0.001 were likewise present in blood.

Amplification of TCR beta CDR3 regions used RNA as the template. HTBI primers were the set used in a first-round RT-PCR of the TCR CDR3. TCRdb ran MiXCR on the multiplex PCR reads and lists one entry per CDR3 protein. The sample lists hundreds of thousands of distinct CDR3 sequences, roughly 13% occurring once. Specimen: blood. The sequence was collected from a woman between 40 and 50 years old with Graves' ophthalmopathy. The chain combines TRBV20-1 with TRBJ2-2; the D is unclear. This CDR3 is CSAERTTGELFF. In DNA form, the CDR3 reads TGCAGTGCCGAAAGAACAACCGGGGAGCTGTTTTTT.